A single sample is the source of the 21 T cell receptor beta chains below, sequenced in a study of prognosis after radiotherapy for stage I lung cancer. TCR beta CDR3 was amplified from genomic DNA by two-round multiplex PCR. Individual primers that were specific to each TRBV and TRBJ gene served in first-round PCR. TCRdb called the multiplex PCR reads again in MiXCR, with one record for every CDR3 protein. The sample has around 13,000 distinct CDR3 sequences; around 27% are singletons. The source was PBMCs, collected before or after stereotactic body radiation therapy (not recorded which). These receptors were obtained from a donor aged 50 or older with non-small cell lung cancer.

V and J are TRBV6-1 and TRBJ2-3, with 7 bases matching TRBD1. The CDR3 covers 21 residues. Germline CDR1 and CDR2: MNHNS and SASEGT. J lost 2 bases, V lost 1 base, and 21 bases had no gene match. The CDR3: CASSEDVRGLSIFEFTDTQYF. CDR3 sequence (DNA): TGTGCCAGCAGTGAAGACGTCAGGGGGTTATCTATCTTTGAGTTCACAGATACGCAGTATTTT.

This clonotype is labeled medium-sized. This chain links TRBV6-1 with TRBJ2-2; the match to TRBD1 covers 7 bases. This CDR3 spans 15 amino acids. V shed 4 bases, J shed 4 bases, and the junction held 6 bases outside the gene matches. Germline V gives CDR1 MNHNS, CDR2 SASEGT. The CDR3 reads CASSGGQARTGELFF. CDR3 in DNA: TGTGCCAGCAGTGGCGGACAGGCCCGCACCGGGGAGCTGTTTTTT.

In its sample, this clonotype was seen many times. The chain couples TRBV19 to TRBJ2-7; unclear D gene. CDR3 length: 12 residues. The germline V gene has CDR1 LNHDA and CDR2 SQIVND (reference sequence). V gave up 6 bases and J gave up 7 bases, with 13 bases separating them. CDR3 DNA: TGTGCCAGTAGCACACTCTCGGGTGAGCAGTACTTC. As protein: CASSTLSGEQYF.

This clonotype was observed many times. The CDR3 DNA sequence: TGTGCCAGCAGCTTAGGTTACGGAAAACCCCCCGGGACATATAATTCACCCCTCCACTTT. This gives the protein CASSLGYGKPPGTYNSPLHF. The chain employs TRBV7-2 and TRBJ1-6; tentatively, D is TRBD1 (6 bases). CDR1 and CDR2 (germline): SGHTA, FQGNSA. The CDR3 loop spans 20 amino acids. V was cut by 1 base and J by 4 bases, with 23 bases left in between.

As to this clonotype: This likely came from a read error, as a far larger clone is one base away. The CDR3 here is CASSQGSNDSPLHF. The CDR3 bases are TGTGCCAGCAGCCAAGGATCCAATGATTCACCCCTCCACTTT. J is TRBJ1-6 and V is TRBV6-4; D ambiguous. CDR1 and CDR2 from the germline V gene are MRHNA and SNTAGT. Trimming stripped 6 bases from V and 8 bases from J, with 14 bases between. This CDR3 has 14 residues.

By share, this clonotype counts as medium-sized. The rearrangement links TRBV7-4 to TRBJ1-2, with D uncertain. V was pared by 5 bases and J by 2 bases, with 15 bases between. Germline V gene sequence: CDR1 SGHVT, CDR2 SQSDAQ. The CDR3 spans 15 residues. The CDR3 coding sequence is TGTGCCAGCAGCCGTAGCTTCATCTCCAACTATGGCTACACCTTC. Amino acids: CASSRSFISNYGYTF.

Regarding this clonotype: The CDR3 does not end in the conserved phenylalanine or tryptophan, so this is likely a read error. V gene TRBV24-1 combines with J gene TRBJ2-5, with 9 bases identical to TRBD1. The CDR3 has 17 amino acids. Germline CDR1 and CDR2: KGHDR and SFDVKD. For the CDR3, the DNA is TGTGCCACCAGTGATTGGGACACCGGGACAGGGTTAGAGAACCAGTACCTC. Residues: CATSDWDTGTGLENQYL.

This clonotype is medium-sized. The rearrangement joins TRBV5-1 to TRBJ2-2, with 9 bases that match TRBD1. The V gene end was trimmed by 3 bases and the J gene end by 2 bases; junction bases not matched to a gene: 2. CDR1 SGHRS and CDR2 YFSETQ come from the germline V gene. The CDR3 loop spans 15 amino acids. CDR3 bases: TGCGCCAGCAGCTCGGGACAGGGAAACACCGGGGAGCTGTTTTTT. Amino acid sequence: CASSSGQGNTGELFF. Based on the CDR3 plus reference TRBV5-1 and TRBJ2-2, the full variable domain is KAGVTQTPRYLIKTRGQQVTLSCSPISGHRSVSWYQQTPGQGLQFLFEYFSETQRNKGNFPGRFSGRQFSNSRSEMNVSTLELGDSALYLCASSSGQGNTGELFFGEGSRLTVL.

This clonotype was observed a few times. The chain links TRBV19 to TRBJ1-5; 7 nucleotides line up with TRBD1. CDR1 is LNHDA, CDR2 SQIVND, per germline (reference sequence). V was clipped by 4 bases and J by 7 bases; unmatched bases: 4. The CDR3 extends over 13 amino acids. CDR3 in amino acids: CASSRQGRQPQHF. In nucleotides, the CDR3 is TGTGCCAGTAGTAGACAGGGACGGCAGCCCCAGCATTTT. The full variable domain, rest sourced from reference TRBV19 and TRBJ1-5, is DGGITQSPKYLFRKEGQNVTLSCEQNLNHDAMYWYRQDPGQGLRLIYYSQIVNDFQKGDIAEGYSVSREKKESFPLTVTSAQKNPTAFYLCASSRQGRQPQHFGDGTRLSIL.

There are many counts of this clonotype. The rearrangement links TRBV19 to TRBJ1-5, with a tentative D call TRBD1 (5 bases). From germline, CDR1 is LNHDA and CDR2 SQIVND (reference sequence). This CDR3 contains 12 residues. Between the trimmed V and J ends, which lost 11 bases and 5 bases, there was a span of 13 bases. The CDR3 sequence: CAGGDYDQPQHF. In DNA form, the CDR3 reads TGTGCCGGGGGGGATTATGATCAGCCCCAGCATTTT.

Points on this clonotype: This likely stems from a read error, as it lies one base from a far larger clone. The rearrangement links TRBV6-4 to TRBJ2-4; no definite D call. In germline, CDR1 is MRHNA, CDR2 SNTAGT. The CDR3 length is 11 residues. For the CDR3, the DNA is TGTGTCAGCATGGAGACAAACATTCAGTACTTC. Amino acid sequence: CVSMETNIQYF.

As to this clonotype: The junction departs from the called germline gene at one end, perhaps through a read error. The rearrangement joins TRBV28 to TRBJ2-2, with D possibly being TRBD1 or TRBD2 (5 bases each). The germline gives CDR1 MDHEN, CDR2 SYDVKM. There are 14 residues in the CDR3. The CDR3 bases are TGTGCCAGCATAAGGTCAGGGAACACCGGGGAGCCGTTCTTT. Its translation is CASIRSGNTGEPFF.

Comment on this clonotype: A read error may account for a junction end that differs from germline. As DNA, the CDR3 is TGTGCCAGCAGCCAAGAGGGTGGTCGAAGTTCACTCCTCCACTTT. It translates to CASSQEGGRSSLLHF. The chain joins TRBV3-1 to TRBJ1-6; D call uncertain. The germline CDR1 and CDR2 sequences are LGHDT and YNNKEL (reference sequence). This CDR3 has 15 residues.

Note on this clonotype: This sequence is one base from a far larger clone and is likely a read error. The chain links TRBV28 to TRBJ2-1; no reliable D call. The germline CDR1 and CDR2 sequences are MDHEN and SYDVKM. CDR3 length: 15 amino acids. Trimming cost V 4 bases and J 5 bases, with 15 bases left between them. CDR3 in amino acids: CASSSRVRPHNEQFF. CDR3 sequence (DNA): TGTGCCAGCAGTTCCCGGGTTCGCCCCCACAATGAGCAGTTCTTC.

Turning to this clonotype: One end of the junction is discordant with germline, which a read error may explain. This chain joins TRBV11-2 and TRBJ2-3; maybe TRBD2 (6 bases). Per the germline V gene, CDR1 is SGHAT and CDR2 is FQNNGV. The CDR3 runs 20 residues. CDR3 coding DNA: TGTGCCAGCAGCGCCCGACACCCCCTAGAGAGGAGAGCGGGCACATATACGCAGTATTTT. Amino acid sequence: CASSARHPLERRAGTYTQYF.

Relative to its sample, this clonotype is medium-sized. This chain connects TRBV12-3 or TRBV12-4 to TRBJ2-7; 7 bases line up with TRBD1. After removal of 3 bases from V and 5 bases from J, the junction contained 7 bases not matched to a gene. The CDR3 consists of 14 residues. This CDR3 is CASSFEGAGNEQYF. CDR3 nucleotide sequence: TGTGCCAGCAGTTTCGAGGGGGCAGGAAACGAGCAGTACTTC.

Concerning this clonotype itself: This probably arose from a read error, given a far larger clone one base away. The rearrangement links TRBV27 to TRBJ2-3, with no clear D. The CDR3 length is 13 residues. V was trimmed by 7 bases and J by 4 bases, leaving 12 bases between them. Germline V gene data show CDR1 as MNHEY and CDR2 as SMNVEV (reference sequence). CDR3 loop: CASKVGFPDTQYF. The CDR3 DNA is TGTGCCAGCAAAGTAGGGTTCCCAGATACGCAGTATTTT.

On this clonotype itself: A far larger clone differs by one base, so this is likely a read error. This chain joins TRBV15 and TRBJ2-5; D tentatively fits TRBD1 or TRBD2 (5 bases each). The J call could be wrong; TRBJ2-1 is a better fit for the DNA end. Germline V lookup: CDR1 LNHNV, CDR2 YYDKDF (reference sequence). CDR3 size: 15 residues. The CDR3 loop reads CATSRASRGYNDQFF. CDR3 bases: TGTGCCACCAGCAGAGCCTCCCGGGGCTACAATGATCAGTTCTTC.

There are many counts of this clonotype. This clone may be a read error of a much larger clone one base away. The genes are TRBV12-3 or TRBV12-4 and TRBJ1-4; 10 bases match TRBD1. This CDR3 is built from 16 residues. The CDR3 coding sequence is TGTGCCGGCAGTTCCTCCTGGGACAGGGGCGGTGAAAAACTGTTTTTT. This codes for CAGSSSWDRGGEKLFF.

This clonotype has at least ten counts. The rearrangement joins TRBV30 to TRBJ1-1; TRBD1 is a possible D gene (6 bases). V lost 4 bases and J lost 0, with 9 bases in between. Per germline, CDR1 GTSNPN and CDR2 SVGIG (reference sequence). The CDR3 contains 13 residues. The CDR3 nucleotides read TGTGCCTGGACCAGGACAGTGAACACTGAAGCTTTCTTT. Its protein is CAWTRTVNTEAFF.

In its sample, this clonotype was seen many times. The gene calls are TRBV7-9 and TRBJ1-4; D unresolved. CDR3 length: 15 residues. Germline V gene data show CDR1 as SEHNR and CDR2 as FQNEAQ (reference sequence). The V gene lost 1 base and the J gene lost 0 bases, with 6 bases spanning the gap. The chain's CDR3 is CASSLVTATNEKLFF. CDR3 in DNA: TGTGCCAGCAGCTTAGTAACAGCAACTAATGAAAAACTGTTTTTT.